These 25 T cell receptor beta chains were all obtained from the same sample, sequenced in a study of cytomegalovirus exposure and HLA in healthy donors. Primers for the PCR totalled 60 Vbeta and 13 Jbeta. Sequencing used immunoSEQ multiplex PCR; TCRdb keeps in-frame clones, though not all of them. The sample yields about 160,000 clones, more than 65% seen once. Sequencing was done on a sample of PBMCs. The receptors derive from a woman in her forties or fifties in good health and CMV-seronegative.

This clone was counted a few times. The CDR3 is CASSENAETQAFF. For the CDR3, the DNA is TGTGCCAGCAGTGAAAACGCAGAAACGCAAGCTTTCTTT. The chain has TRBV6-1 and TRBJ1-1; no reliable D call. The CDR3 is 13 amino acids. V was trimmed by 2 bases and J by 9 bases, leaving 13 bases between them. Germline V gene sequence: CDR1 MNHNS, CDR2 SASEGT.

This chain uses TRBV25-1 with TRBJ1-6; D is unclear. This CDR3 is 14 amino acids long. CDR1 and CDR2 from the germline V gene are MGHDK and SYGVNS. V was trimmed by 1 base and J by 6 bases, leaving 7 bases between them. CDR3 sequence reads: CASSEFGVNSPLHF. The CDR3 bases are TGTGCCAGCAGTGAATTCGGGGTTAATTCACCCCTCCACTTT. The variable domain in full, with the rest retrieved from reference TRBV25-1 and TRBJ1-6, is EADIYQTPRYLVIGTGKKITLECSQTMGHDKMYWYQQDPGMELHLIHYSYGVNSTEKGDLSSESTVSRIRTEHFPLTLESARPSHTSQYLCASSEFGVNSPLHFGNGTRLTVT.

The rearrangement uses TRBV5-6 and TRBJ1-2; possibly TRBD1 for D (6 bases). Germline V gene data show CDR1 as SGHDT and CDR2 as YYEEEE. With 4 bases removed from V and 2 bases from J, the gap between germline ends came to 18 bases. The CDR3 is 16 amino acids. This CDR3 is CASSGKGVGQNYGYTF. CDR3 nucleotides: TGTGCCAGCAGCGGTAAGGGGGTAGGACAGAACTATGGCTACACCTTC.

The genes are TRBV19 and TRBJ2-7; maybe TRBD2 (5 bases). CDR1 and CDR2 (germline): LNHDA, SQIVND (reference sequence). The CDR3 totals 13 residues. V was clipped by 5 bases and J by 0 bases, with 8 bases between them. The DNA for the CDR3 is TGTGCCAGTAGTCCGGGAAGCTCCTACGAGCAGTACTTC. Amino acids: CASSPGSSYEQYF.

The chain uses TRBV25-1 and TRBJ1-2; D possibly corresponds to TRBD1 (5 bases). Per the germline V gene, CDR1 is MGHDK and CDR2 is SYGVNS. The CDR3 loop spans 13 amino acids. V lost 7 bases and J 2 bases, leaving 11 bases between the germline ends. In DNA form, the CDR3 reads TGTGCCAGCACTAAGACAGAAAACTATGGCTACACCTTC. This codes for CASTKTENYGYTF.

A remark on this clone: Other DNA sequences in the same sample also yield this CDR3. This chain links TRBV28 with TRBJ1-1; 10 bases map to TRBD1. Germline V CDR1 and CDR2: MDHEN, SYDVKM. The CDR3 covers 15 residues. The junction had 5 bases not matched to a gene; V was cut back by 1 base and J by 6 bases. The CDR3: CASSLFRQGAAEAFF. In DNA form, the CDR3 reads TGTGCCAGCAGTTTATTCCGACAGGGGGCTGCTGAAGCTTTCTTT. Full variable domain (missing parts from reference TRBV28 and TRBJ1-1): DVKVTQSSRYLVKRTGEKVFLECVQDMDHENMFWYRQDPGLGLRLIYFSYDVKMKEKGDIPEGYSVSREKKERFSLILESASTNQTSMYLCASSLFRQGAAEAFFGQGTRLTVV.

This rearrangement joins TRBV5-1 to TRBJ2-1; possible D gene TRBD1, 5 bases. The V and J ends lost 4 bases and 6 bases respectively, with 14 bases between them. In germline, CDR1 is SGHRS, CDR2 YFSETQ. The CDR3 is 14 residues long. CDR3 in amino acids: CASSGPRASNEQFF. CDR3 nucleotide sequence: TGCGCCAGCAGCGGGCCCAGGGCTAGCAATGAGCAGTTCTTC.

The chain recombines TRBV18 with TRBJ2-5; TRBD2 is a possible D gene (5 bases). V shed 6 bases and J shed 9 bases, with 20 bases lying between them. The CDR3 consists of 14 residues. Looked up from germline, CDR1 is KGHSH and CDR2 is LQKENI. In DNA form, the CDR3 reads TGTGCCAGCTCCCACGGCCAGGAGGATTTTCCCCAGTACTTC. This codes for CASSHGQEDFPQYF.

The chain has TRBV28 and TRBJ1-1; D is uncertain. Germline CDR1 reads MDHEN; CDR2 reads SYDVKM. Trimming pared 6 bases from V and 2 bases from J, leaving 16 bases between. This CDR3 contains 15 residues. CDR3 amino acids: CASSLSQIGNTEAFF. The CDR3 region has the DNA TGTGCCAGCAGCCTCTCACAGATTGGTAACACTGAAGCTTTCTTT. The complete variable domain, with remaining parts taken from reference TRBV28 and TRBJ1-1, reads DVKVTQSSRYLVKRTGEKVFLECVQDMDHENMFWYRQDPGLGLRLIYFSYDVKMKEKGDIPEGYSVSREKKERFSLILESASTNQTSMYLCASSLSQIGNTEAFFGQGTRLTVV.

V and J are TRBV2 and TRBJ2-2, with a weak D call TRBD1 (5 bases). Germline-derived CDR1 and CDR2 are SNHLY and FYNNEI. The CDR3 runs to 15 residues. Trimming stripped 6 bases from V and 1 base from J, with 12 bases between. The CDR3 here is CASSIQGLNTGELFF. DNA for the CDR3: TGTGCCAGCAGCATTCAGGGCTTGAACACCGGGGAGCTGTTTTTT. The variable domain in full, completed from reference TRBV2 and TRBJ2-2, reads EPEVTQTPSHQVTQMGQEVILRCVPISNHLYFYWYRQILGQKVEFLVSFYNNEISEKSEIFDDQFSVERPDGSNFTLKIRSTKLEDSAMYFCASSIQGLNTGELFFGEGSRLTVL.

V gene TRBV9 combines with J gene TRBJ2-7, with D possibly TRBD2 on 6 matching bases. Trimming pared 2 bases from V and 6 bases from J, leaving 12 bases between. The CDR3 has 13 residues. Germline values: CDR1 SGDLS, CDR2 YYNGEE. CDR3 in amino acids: CASSVEGGSEQYF. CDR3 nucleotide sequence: TGTGCCAGCAGCGTCGAAGGAGGGAGCGAGCAGTACTTC. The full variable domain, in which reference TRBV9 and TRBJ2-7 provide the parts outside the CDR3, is DSGVTQTPKHLITATGQRVTLRCSPRSGDLSVYWYQQSLDQGLQFLIQYYNGEERAKGNILERFSAQQFPDLHSELNLSSLELGDSALYFCASSVEGGSEQYFGPGTRLTVT.

The CDR3 spells CASIGQSAYEQYF. The CDR3 nucleotides are TGTGCCAGCATTGGGCAGAGTGCCTACGAGCAGTACTTC. The chain joins TRBV6-1 to TRBJ2-7; D call uncertain. The CDR3 extends over 13 amino acids. The germline gives CDR1 MNHNS, CDR2 SASEGT. Trimming stripped 7 bases from V and 2 bases from J, with 12 bases between.

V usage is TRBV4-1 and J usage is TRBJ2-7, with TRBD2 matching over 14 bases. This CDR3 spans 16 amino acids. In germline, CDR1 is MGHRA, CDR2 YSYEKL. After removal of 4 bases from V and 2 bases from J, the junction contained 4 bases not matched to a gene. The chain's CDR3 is CASSPQGLAGAYEQYF. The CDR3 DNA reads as TGCGCCAGCAGCCCCCAGGGACTAGCGGGAGCCTACGAGCAGTACTTC.

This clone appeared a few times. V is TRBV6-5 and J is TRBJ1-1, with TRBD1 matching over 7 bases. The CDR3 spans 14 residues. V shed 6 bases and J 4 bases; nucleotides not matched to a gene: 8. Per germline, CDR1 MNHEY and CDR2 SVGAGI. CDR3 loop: CASSPTGEVTEAFF. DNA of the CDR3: TGTGCCAGCAGCCCCACAGGGGAGGTCACTGAAGCTTTCTTT.

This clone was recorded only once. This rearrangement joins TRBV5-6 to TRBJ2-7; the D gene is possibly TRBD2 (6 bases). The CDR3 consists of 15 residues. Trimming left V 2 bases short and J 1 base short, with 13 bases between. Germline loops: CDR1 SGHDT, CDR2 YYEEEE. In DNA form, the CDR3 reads TGTGCCAGCAGCTTTTTGGGGCGGGGTTCCTACGAGCAGTACTTC. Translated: CASSFLGRGSYEQYF.

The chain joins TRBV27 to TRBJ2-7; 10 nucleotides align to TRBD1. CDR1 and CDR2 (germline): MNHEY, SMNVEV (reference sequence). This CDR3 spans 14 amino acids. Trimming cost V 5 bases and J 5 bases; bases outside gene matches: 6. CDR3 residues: CASSPTGGRNEQYF. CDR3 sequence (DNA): TGTGCCAGCAGTCCGACAGGGGGCAGGAACGAGCAGTACTTC.

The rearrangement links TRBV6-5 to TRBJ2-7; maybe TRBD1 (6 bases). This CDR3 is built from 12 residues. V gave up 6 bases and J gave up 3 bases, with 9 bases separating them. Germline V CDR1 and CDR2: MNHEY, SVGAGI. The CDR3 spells CASSRGNYEQYF. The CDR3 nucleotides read TGTGCCAGCAGCAGGGGAAACTACGAGCAGTACTTC.

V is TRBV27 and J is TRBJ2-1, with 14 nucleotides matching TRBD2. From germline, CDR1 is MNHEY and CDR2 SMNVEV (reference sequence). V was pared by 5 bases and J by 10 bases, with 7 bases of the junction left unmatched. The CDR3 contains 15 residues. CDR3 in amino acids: CASSRLAGGPIEQFF. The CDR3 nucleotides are TGTGCCAGCAGTCGACTAGCGGGAGGGCCAATCGAGCAGTTCTTC.

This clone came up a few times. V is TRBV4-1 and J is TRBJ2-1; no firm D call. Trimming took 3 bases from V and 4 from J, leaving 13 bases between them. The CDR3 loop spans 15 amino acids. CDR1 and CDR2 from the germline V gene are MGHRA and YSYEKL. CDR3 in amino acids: CASSHRTVAYNEQFF. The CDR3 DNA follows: TGCGCCAGCAGCCACCGCACAGTGGCATACAATGAGCAGTTCTTC.

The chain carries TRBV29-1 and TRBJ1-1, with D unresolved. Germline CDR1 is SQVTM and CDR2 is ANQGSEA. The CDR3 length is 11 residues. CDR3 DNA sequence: TGCAGTGTGTTGGAGCACACTGAAGCTTTCTTT. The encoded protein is CSVLEHTEAFF.

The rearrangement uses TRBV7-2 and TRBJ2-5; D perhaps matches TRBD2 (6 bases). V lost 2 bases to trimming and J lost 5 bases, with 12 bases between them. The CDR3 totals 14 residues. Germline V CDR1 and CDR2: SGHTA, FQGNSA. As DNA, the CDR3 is TGTGCCAGCAGCTTAAACGGGGGTCTGGAGACCCAGTACTTC. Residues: CASSLNGGLETQYF.

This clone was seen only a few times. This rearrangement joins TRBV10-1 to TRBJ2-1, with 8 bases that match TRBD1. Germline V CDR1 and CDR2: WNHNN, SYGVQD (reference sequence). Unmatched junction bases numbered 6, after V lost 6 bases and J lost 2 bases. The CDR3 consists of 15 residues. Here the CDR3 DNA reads TGCGCCAGCAGGGTGACAGGGGACACCTACAATGAGCAGTTCTTC. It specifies CASRVTGDTYNEQFF.

Here the CDR3 reads CASSVLRGGSTDTQYF. The CDR3 DNA reads TGTGCCAGCAGTGTGCTTCGGGGGGGTAGCACAGATACGCAGTATTTT. This chain links TRBV2 with TRBJ2-3; 8 bases are a match to TRBD2. V was pared by 4 bases and J by 0 bases, with 6 bases of the junction left unmatched. Germline CDR1 reads SNHLY; CDR2 reads FYNNEI. This CDR3 has 16 residues.

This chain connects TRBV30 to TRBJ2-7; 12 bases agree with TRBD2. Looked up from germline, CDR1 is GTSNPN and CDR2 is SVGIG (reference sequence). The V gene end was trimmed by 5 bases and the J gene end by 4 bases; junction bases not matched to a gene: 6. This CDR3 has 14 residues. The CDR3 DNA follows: TGTGCCTGGGGCCCAGGACTAGCGGGGTACGAGCAGTACTTC. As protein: CAWGPGLAGYEQYF.

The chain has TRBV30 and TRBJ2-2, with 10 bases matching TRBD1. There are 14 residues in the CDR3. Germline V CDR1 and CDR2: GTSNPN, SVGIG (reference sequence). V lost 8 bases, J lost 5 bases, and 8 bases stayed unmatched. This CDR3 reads CATGQGIRTGELFF. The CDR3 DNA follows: TGTGCCACGGGACAGGGGATAAGAACCGGGGAGCTGTTTTTT.